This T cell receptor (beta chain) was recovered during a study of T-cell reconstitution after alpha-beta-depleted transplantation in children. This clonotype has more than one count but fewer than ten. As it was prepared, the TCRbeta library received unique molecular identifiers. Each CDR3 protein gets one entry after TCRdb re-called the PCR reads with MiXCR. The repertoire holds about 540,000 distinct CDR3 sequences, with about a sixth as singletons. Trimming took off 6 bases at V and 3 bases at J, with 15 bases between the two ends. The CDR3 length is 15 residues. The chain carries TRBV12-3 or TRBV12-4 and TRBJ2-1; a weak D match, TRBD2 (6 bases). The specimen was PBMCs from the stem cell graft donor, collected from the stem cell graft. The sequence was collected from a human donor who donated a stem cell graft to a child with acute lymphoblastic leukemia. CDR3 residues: CASSPGEAGYNEQFF. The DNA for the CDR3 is TGTGCCAGCAGCCCCGGGGAGGCAGGCTACAATGAGCAGTTCTTC.